This entry concerns a single T cell receptor (beta chain). The data are from a study of blood T cell repertoires in COVID-19. Looking at the study overall: COVID-19 samples, acute and convalescent, were from the United States, Italy and Spain.

Assay: immunoSEQ multiplex PCR; the TCRdb copy retains only in-frame clones and omits some. The repertoire has about 29,000 clones, about 90% of them found once; the top ten carry about 3.2%. Per the germline V gene, CDR1 is SGHTA and CDR2 is FQGTGA. The CDR3 sequence is 16 residues long. V dropped 2 bases and J dropped 0 bases, with 11 bases sitting between them. The chain employs TRBV7-3 and TRBJ1-3; D gene ambiguous. Input material: peripheral blood. This receptor was taken from a human donor in a cohort sampled during active COVID-19. The CDR3 region is CASSLAGRGSGNTIYF. As DNA, the CDR3 is TGTGCCAGCAGCTTAGCCGGGAGAGGCTCTGGAAACACCATATATTTT.